These 3 T cell receptor beta chains share one sample of origin, sequenced in a study of T cell clusters in autoimmune cytopenias (dated by TCRdb to between 2017 and 2020). Sequencing instrument: Illumina MiSeq. TRB rearrangements were amplified by multiplex PCR using a touch-down protocol with TRB-A and TRB-B primer pools mixed in one tube. With the reads reprocessed by TCRdb, a single entry stands for each CDR3 protein sequence and no DNA is reported. The sample's table covers under 13,000 distinct CDR3 sequences. The top ten clonotypes cover around 4% of the sample. Per sample, approximately 270 ng of peripheral blood genomic DNA, 35,000 to 40,000 genome equivalents, was used for TRB amplification. The data also belong to a second study, concerning T cell repertoires in aging, cancer and after chemotherapy.

The specimen was peripheral blood. These receptors all stem from a human donor in good health.

Measured by frequency, this clonotype is medium-sized. The gene calls are TRBV7-9 and TRBJ2-5; the TCRdb call, TRBD1, lacks DNA for checking. The CDR3 is 14 residues long. CDR1 is SEHNR and CDR2 is FQNEAQ in the germline V gene (reference sequence). The CDR3: CASSLRTAQETQYF.

V and J are TRBV12-3 or TRBV12-4 and TRBJ2-1; the TCRdb call, TRBD2, lacks DNA for checking. The CDR3 covers 15 residues. The chain's CDR3 is CASNPIAVRYNEQFF.

J is TRBJ1-1 and V is TRBV6-1. The V gene's germline CDR1 is MNHNS and CDR2 SASEGT. The CDR3 spans 12 residues. The CDR3: CAAERIPQKAFF.